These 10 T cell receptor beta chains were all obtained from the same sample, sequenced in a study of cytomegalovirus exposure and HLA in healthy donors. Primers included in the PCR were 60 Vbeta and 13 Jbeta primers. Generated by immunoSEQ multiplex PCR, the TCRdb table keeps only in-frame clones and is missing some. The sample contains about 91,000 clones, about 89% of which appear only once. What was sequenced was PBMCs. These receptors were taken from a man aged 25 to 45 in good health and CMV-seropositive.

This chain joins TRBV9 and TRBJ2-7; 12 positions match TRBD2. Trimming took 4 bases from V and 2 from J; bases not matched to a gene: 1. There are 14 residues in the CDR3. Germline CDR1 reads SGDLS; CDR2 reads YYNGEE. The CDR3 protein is CASSRTSGTYEQYF. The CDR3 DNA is TGTGCCAGCAGCAGGACTAGCGGGACCTACGAGCAGTACTTC.

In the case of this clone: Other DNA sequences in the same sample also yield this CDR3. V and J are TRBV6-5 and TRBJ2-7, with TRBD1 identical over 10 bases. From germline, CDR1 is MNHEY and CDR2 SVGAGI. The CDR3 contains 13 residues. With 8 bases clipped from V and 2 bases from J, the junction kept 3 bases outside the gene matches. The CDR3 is CASRDRGPYEQYF. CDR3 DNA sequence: TGTGCCAGCCGGGACAGGGGCCCCTACGAGCAGTACTTC.

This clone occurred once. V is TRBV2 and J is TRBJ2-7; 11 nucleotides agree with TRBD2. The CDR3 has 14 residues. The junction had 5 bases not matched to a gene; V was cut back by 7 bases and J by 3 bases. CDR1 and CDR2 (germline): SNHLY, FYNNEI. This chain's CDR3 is CASKLAGGGYEQYF. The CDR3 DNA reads TGTGCCAGCAAGCTAGCGGGAGGAGGCTACGAGCAGTACTTC.

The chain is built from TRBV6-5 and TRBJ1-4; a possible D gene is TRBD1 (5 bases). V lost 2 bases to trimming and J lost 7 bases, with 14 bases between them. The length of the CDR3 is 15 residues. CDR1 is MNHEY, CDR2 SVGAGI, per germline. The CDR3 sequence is CASSYLSGGGEKLFF. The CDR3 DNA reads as TGTGCCAGCAGTTACCTATCCGGGGGAGGTGAAAAACTGTTTTTT.

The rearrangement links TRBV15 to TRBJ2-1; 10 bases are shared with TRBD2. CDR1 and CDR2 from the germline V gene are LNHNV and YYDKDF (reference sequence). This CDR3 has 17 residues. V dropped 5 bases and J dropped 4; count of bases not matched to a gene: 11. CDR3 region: CATSVGTSAFLYNEQFF. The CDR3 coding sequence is TGTGCCACCAGCGTCGGGACTAGCGCATTCTTATACAATGAGCAGTTCTTC.

CDR3 sequence (DNA): TGTGCCAGCAGTTTCCCCCGGGGGGGAAGCACTGAAGCTTTCTTT. Its protein product is CASSFPRGGSTEAFF. The V gene is TRBV28, the J gene TRBJ1-1, with D possibly TRBD1 on 5 matching bases. Germline CDR1 and CDR2: MDHEN and SYDVKM. V was cut by 3 bases and J by 4 bases, with 15 bases left in between. This CDR3 contains 15 residues.

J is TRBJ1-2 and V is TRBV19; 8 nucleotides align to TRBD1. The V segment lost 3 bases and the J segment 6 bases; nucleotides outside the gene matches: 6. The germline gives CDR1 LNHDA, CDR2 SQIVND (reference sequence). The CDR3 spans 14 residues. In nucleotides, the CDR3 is TGTGCCAGTAGTATCACCGGACAGGGCGATGGCTACACCTTC. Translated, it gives CASSITGQGDGYTF.

The CDR3 nucleotides read TGTGCCAGCAGTGAACAGGCAGGGGCACACGAGCAGTACTTC. Translating it yields CASSEQAGAHEQYF. The rearrangement links TRBV2 to TRBJ2-7; possibly TRBD1 for D (6 bases). CDR1 SNHLY and CDR2 FYNNEI come from the germline V gene. The germline V and J ends were trimmed by 2 bases and 5 bases, with 13 bases remaining between them. This CDR3 region has 14 residues.

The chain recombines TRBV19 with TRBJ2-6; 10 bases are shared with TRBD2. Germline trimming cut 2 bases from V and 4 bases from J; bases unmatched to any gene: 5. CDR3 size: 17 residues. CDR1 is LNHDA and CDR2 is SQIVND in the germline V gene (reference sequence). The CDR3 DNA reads TGTGCCAGTAGTATACTAGCGGGAGACTCCGGGGCCAACGTCCTGACTTTC. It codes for CASSILAGDSGANVLTF.

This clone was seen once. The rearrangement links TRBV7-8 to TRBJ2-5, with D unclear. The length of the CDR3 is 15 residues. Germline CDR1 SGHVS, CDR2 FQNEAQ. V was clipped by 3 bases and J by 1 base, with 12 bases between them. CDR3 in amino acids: CASSLGSVGQETQYF. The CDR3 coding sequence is TGTGCCAGCAGCTTGGGCAGTGTAGGCCAAGAGACCCAGTACTTC. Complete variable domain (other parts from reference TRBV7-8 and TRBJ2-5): GAGVSQSPRYKVAKRGQDVALRCDPISGHVSLFWYQQALGQGPEFLTYFQNEAQLDKSGLPSDRFFAERPEGSVSTLKIQRTQQEDSAVYLCASSLGSVGQETQYFGPGTRLLVL.